These 12 T cell receptor beta chains originate from one sample sequenced in a study of Ad26.COV2.S vaccination and SARS-CoV-2 variants. Described treatment: over 15 received Ad26.COV2.S at low or high dose, single or two shots; about 5 received placebo; per-sample allocation not given. Sampling occurred on day 63 after the first vaccine or placebo injection. TCRdb's table, derived via immunoSEQ multiplex PCR, lists solely in-frame clones and lacks some. The table lists 200,000 to 250,000 clones, roughly 90% of them singletons, with approximately 12% in the top ten. This material consisted of peripheral blood, taken in a trial of Ad26.COV2.S vaccine versus placebo. The source of these receptors is a person between 18 and 59 years old who received the Ad26.COV2.S COVID-19 vaccine or a placebo.

CDR3 region: CATSFYFEGHLKVFF. CDR3 coding DNA: TGTGCCACCAGTTTTTACTTTGAGGGCCACCTCAAGGTTTTCTTT. The rearrangement links TRBV19 to TRBJ1-1; D remains ambiguous. The V end lost 10 bases, the J end lost 13 bases, and 31 bases lay between the germline ends. The V gene's germline CDR1 is LNHDA and CDR2 SQIVND (reference sequence). CDR3 size: 15 residues.

As regards this clone: A much more abundant neighbour one base away suggests this may be a read error. This chain connects TRBV5-6 to TRBJ2-3; TRBD2 matches at 11 bases. There are 15 residues in the CDR3. CDR1 SGHDT and CDR2 YYEEEE come from the germline V gene. The CDR3 sequence is CAGSLAGGPGDTQYF. The CDR3 bases are TGTGCCGGCAGCTTAGCGGGAGGGCCGGGGGATACGCAGTATTTT.

Here the CDR3 reads CASSLVPLAGGLDQETQYF. The DNA of the CDR3 is TGTGCCAGCAGCTTAGTTCCGTTAGCGGGGGGGCTTGACCAAGAGACCCAGTACTTC. The rearrangement links TRBV7-2 to TRBJ2-5, with TRBD2 matching over 11 bases. The CDR3 spans 19 residues. Germline trimming cut 1 base from V and 0 bases from J; bases unmatched to any gene: 10. Germline values: CDR1 SGHTA, CDR2 FQGNSA.

This clone was recorded once. The chain couples TRBV28 to TRBJ2-7; possibly TRBD2 for D (6 bases). This CDR3 is 14 amino acids long. The germline V gene has CDR1 MDHEN and CDR2 SYDVKM. Trimming shortened V by 1 base and J by 4 bases, and 11 bases separated the two germline ends. The CDR3 nucleotides are TGTGCCAGCAGTTTATCTGGCGGGACTTACGAGCAGTACTTC. Amino acid sequence: CASSLSGGTYEQYF.

This clone was seen just once. The V and J genes are TRBV9 and TRBJ2-1; TRBD1 matches at 10 bases. The CDR3 runs 15 residues. Trimming at V came to 0 bases and at J to 8 bases, leaving 5 bases not matched to a gene. The germline CDR1 and CDR2 sequences are SGDLS and YYNGEE. CDR3 DNA: TGTGCCAGCAGCGTAGTGACAGGGGGCGGAGATGAGCAGTTCTTC. It yields the protein CASSVVTGGGDEQFF.

This chain connects TRBV4-1 to TRBJ1-2, with D unclear. CDR3 length: 14 residues. Germline V gene data show CDR1 as MGHRA and CDR2 as YSYEKL. The V end lost 3 bases, the J end lost 6 bases, and 14 bases lay between the germline ends. The CDR3 loop is CASSHLRGPDGYTF. DNA for the CDR3: TGCGCCAGCAGCCATCTTCGGGGTCCAGATGGCTACACCTTC.

The rearrangement links TRBV5-1 to TRBJ1-2; tentatively, D is TRBD1 (5 bases). V was trimmed by 0 bases and J by 4 bases, leaving 13 bases between them. CDR1 SGHRS and CDR2 YFSETQ come from the germline V gene. CDR3 size: 15 residues. The CDR3 reads CASSLANIRGYGYTF. In nucleotides, the CDR3 is TGCGCCAGCAGCTTGGCCAATATTAGGGGCTATGGCTACACCTTC.

The chain is built from TRBV5-5 and TRBJ2-3, with D unresolved. This CDR3 is 13 amino acids long. V was clipped by 2 bases and J by 0 bases, with 4 bases between them. Per germline, CDR1 SGHKS and CDR2 YYEKEE (reference sequence). CDR3 region: CASSLQSTDTQYF. CDR3 nucleotides: TGTGCCAGCAGCTTACAGAGCACAGATACGCAGTATTTT.

V is TRBV2 and J is TRBJ2-7; 7 nucleotides align to TRBD1. V dropped 4 bases and J dropped 3; count of bases not matched to a gene: 15. Germline V gives CDR1 SNHLY, CDR2 FYNNEI. There are 17 residues in the CDR3. Here the CDR3 reads CASSAQPRTGIHYEQYF. The DNA for the CDR3 is TGTGCCAGCAGTGCCCAGCCACGGACAGGCATCCACTACGAGCAGTACTTC.

This clone was seen only a few times. The chain couples TRBV4-2 to TRBJ1-1; 8 nucleotides agree with TRBD1. Germline V gene lookup returns CDR1 LGHNA and CDR2 YNFKEQ. V gave up 1 base and J gave up 0 bases; unmatched junction bases: 7. The CDR3 totals 17 residues. CDR3 nucleotides: TGTGCCAGCAGCCAAGGACAGGGGACCCTAGTGAACACTGAAGCTTTCTTT. Protein product: CASSQGQGTLVNTEAFF.

The CDR3 reads CASSQLARGGVTYEQYF. The CDR3 DNA sequence: TGTGCCAGCAGCCAGCTCGCCAGGGGAGGGGTCACCTACGAGCAGTACTTC. The chain joins TRBV14 to TRBJ2-7; tentatively, D is TRBD2 (7 bases). The CDR3 spans 17 residues. Per the germline V gene, CDR1 is SGHDN and CDR2 is FVKESK. The V and J ends lost 3 bases and 2 bases respectively, with 20 bases between them.

The chain uses TRBV6-2 or TRBV6-3 and TRBJ1-6; D remains unclear. V dropped 0 bases and J dropped 6 bases, with 12 bases sitting between them. The CDR3 has 16 residues. Germline assignment: CDR1 MNHEY and CDR2 SVGEGT. CDR3 protein: CASSYSKVRGNSPLHF. CDR3 in DNA: TGTGCCAGCAGTTACTCGAAGGTTCGGGGTAATTCACCCCTCCACTTT.